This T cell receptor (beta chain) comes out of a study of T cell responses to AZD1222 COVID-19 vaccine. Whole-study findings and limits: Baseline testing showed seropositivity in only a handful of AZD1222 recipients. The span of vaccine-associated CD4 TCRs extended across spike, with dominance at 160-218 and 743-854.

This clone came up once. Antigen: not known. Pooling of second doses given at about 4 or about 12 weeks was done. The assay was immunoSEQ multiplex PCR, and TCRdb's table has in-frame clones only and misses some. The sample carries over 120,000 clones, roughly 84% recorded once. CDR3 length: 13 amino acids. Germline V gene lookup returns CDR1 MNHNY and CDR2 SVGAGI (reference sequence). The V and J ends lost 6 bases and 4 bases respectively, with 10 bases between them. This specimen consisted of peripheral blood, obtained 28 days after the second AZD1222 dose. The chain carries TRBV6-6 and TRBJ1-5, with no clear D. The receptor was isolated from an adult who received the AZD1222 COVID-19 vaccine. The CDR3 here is CASSQERNQPQHF. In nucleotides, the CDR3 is TGTGCCAGCAGCCAGGAGAGAAATCAGCCCCAGCATTTT.